These 11 T cell receptor beta chains were sequenced from one sample in a study of molecular identifiers for immune sequencing clone quantification. In TCRdb, the PCR reads were re-called with MiXCR into one record per CDR3 protein. This table holds about 510,000 distinct CDR3 sequences, 25% found once. The source material was naive CD8+ T cells from blood, with Jurkat cell RNA spiked in. Subset described: FACS-sorted CD8+CD4-CCR7+CD45RA+ naive T cells. Every receptor here comes from a human donor in good health. Some libraries in this study had Jurkat cell RNA spiked in.

In the case of this clonotype: This may come from a read error, since a much larger clone is one base off. Likely a read error: the CDR3 ends without its conserved phenylalanine or tryptophan. V and J are TRBV4-2 and TRBJ1-1, with D possibly matching TRBD1 (5 bases). The CDR3 loop spans 17 amino acids. The V end was cut by 0 bases, the J end by 4 bases, with 18 bases between. Per the germline V gene, CDR1 is LGHNA and CDR2 is YNFKEQ. The CDR3 loop is CASSQEGEGRLGTEAFS. In nucleotides, the CDR3 is TGTGCCAGCAGCCAAGAAGGGGAGGGGAGGTTAGGCACTGAAGCTTTCTCT.

As to this clonotype: Here the CDR3 omits its conserved ending phenylalanine or tryptophan, so a read error is the likely source. V and J are TRBV14 and TRBJ2-1; 10 positions agree with TRBD2. Germline V gives CDR1 SGHDN, CDR2 FVKESK. With 1 base clipped from V and 7 bases from J, the junction kept 4 bases outside the gene matches. This CDR3 is built from 15 residues. The CDR3 is CASSQGTSGYNEQFS. The CDR3 DNA reads as TGTGCCAGCAGCCAAGGGACTAGCGGATATAATGAGCAGTTCTCC.

In its sample, this clonotype was seen once. A read error may be the cause here, since a much bigger clone is one base away. The chain has TRBV6-5 and TRBJ1-4, with D perhaps TRBD1 (5 bases). Germline loops: CDR1 MNHEY, CDR2 SVGAGI. This CDR3 is built from 15 residues. CDR3 region: CASSTGTTINERLFF. The CDR3 region has the DNA TGTGCCAGCAGTACCGGGACGACTATTAATGAAAGACTGTTTTTT.

This clonotype has at least ten counts. The gene calls are TRBV5-1 and TRBJ2-7, with 10 bases that match TRBD1. The CDR3 spans 14 residues. Germline V lookup: CDR1 SGHRS, CDR2 YFSETQ. V dropped 4 bases and J dropped 7; count of bases not matched to a gene: 8. CDR3 bases: TGCGCCAGCAGCCCCCGAGACAGGGGGCTGGAGCAGTACTTC. This sequence encodes CASSPRDRGLEQYF.

Notes on this clonotype: Since a much larger clone is just one base distant, this may be a read error. The chain is built from TRBV5-1 and TRBJ2-7; D might be TRBD1 (6 bases). Germline-derived CDR1 and CDR2 are SGHRS and YFSETQ. V was trimmed by 0 bases and J by 3 bases, leaving 16 bases between them. CDR3 length equals 16 residues. Here the CDR3 DNA reads TGCGCCAGCAGCTTGGAGAATTCAGGGGCAGGCTACGAGCAGTACTTC. Encoded protein: CASSLENSGAGYEQYF.

This clonotype was counted a few times. The CDR3, as DNA: TGTGCCACCAGCGCAACCGGAGGGCAGACGGACCACTATAATTCACCCCTCCACTTT. The encoded protein is CATSATGGQTDHYNSPLHF. This chain links TRBV15 with TRBJ1-6; no reliable D call. The V gene lost 5 bases and the J gene lost 3 bases, with 23 bases spanning the gap. This CDR3 region has 19 residues. CDR1 LNHNV and CDR2 YYDKDF come from the germline V gene (reference sequence).

A few counts support this clonotype. The CDR3 here is CAWSVSIGELFF. The CDR3, as DNA: TGTGCCTGGAGTGTCTCGATCGGGGAGCTGTTTTTT. The V gene is TRBV30, the J gene TRBJ2-2; D remains unclear. In germline, CDR1 is GTSNPN, CDR2 SVGIG (reference sequence). CDR3 length: 12 amino acids. V lost 0 bases, J lost 7 bases, and 6 bases lay in between.

V gene TRBV6-1 combines with J gene TRBJ1-4; D is perhaps TRBD1 (6 bases). V gave up 1 base and J gave up 8 bases, with 14 bases separating them. Per the germline V gene, CDR1 is MNHNS and CDR2 is SASEGT. CDR3 size: 15 residues. The CDR3 DNA is TGTGCCAGCAGTGAAGGAACAGGGATAAGAGAAAAACTGTTTTTT. Translated, it gives CASSEGTGIREKLFF.

Note on this clonotype: A much bigger clone sits one base away, suggesting this may be a read error. V and J are TRBV24-1 and TRBJ1-5, with D unclear. From germline, CDR1 is KGHDR and CDR2 SFDVKD. The CDR3 has 14 amino acids. The CDR3, as DNA: TGTGCCACCCAAGACATAGATAGCAATCAGCCCCAGCGTTTT. Its translation: CATQDIDSNQPQRF.

In its sample, this clonotype was seen once. A much larger clone differs by one base, so this may be a read error. The rearrangement uses TRBV13 and TRBJ1-4; 11 nucleotides agree with TRBD1. This CDR3 is 15 amino acids long. CDR1 is PRHDT and CDR2 is FYEKMQ in the germline V gene (reference sequence). The CDR3 DNA is TGTGCCAGCAGCGGACAGGGGGCCCTTAATGAAAAACTGCTTTTT. As protein: CASSGQGALNEKLLF.

The chain employs TRBV11-2 and TRBJ2-7, with 9 bases matching TRBD2. J gave up 6 bases and V 3 bases, and 18 bases lay outside the gene matches. Germline CDR1 is SGHAT and CDR2 is FQNNGV. The CDR3 sequence is 18 residues long. CDR3 nucleotides: TGTGCCAGCAGCTTTTACTCCGGGACTAGCTCCCAGCTGGGCGAGCAGTACTTC. Protein sequence: CASSFYSGTSSQLGEQYF.